This T cell receptor beta chain came from a study of identical twins. It was template switching that added a universal primer site, and there were unique molecular identifiers on the cDNA. MiXCR, applied by TCRdb to the 5' RACE reads, yields one record per CDR3 protein. The sample includes fewer than 500,000 distinct CDR3 sequences, 14% of them seen just once. The germline CDR1 and CDR2 sequences are SGHVS and FQNEAQ. This CDR3 spans 15 amino acids. V dropped 2 bases and J dropped 0 bases, with 11 bases sitting between them. The data also belong to a second study, concerning yellow fever vaccine responses in identical twins.

The sequence was obtained from a woman aged 18 to 35 in good health. The chain joins TRBV7-8 to TRBJ2-7; perhaps D is TRBD1 or TRBD2 (6 bases each). The sequencing input was CD4+ T cells sorted from blood. The chain's CDR3 is CASSLRGLGSYEQYF. As DNA, the CDR3 is TGTGCCAGCAGCTTACGGGGGCTCGGCTCCTACGAGCAGTACTTC.